The 9 T cell receptor beta chains in this list originate from one sample, sequenced in a study of T cell responses to AZD1222 COVID-19 vaccine. Assay: immunoSEQ multiplex PCR; the TCRdb copy retains only in-frame clones and omits some. Of about 190,000 clones in the sample, more than 75% were seen once. This specimen was peripheral blood, taken on day 0 of AZD1222 vaccination. The receptors here all came from an adult in good health.

The J gene is TRBJ1-5, the V gene TRBV15; D possibly corresponds to TRBD1 (5 bases). Trimming took 4 bases from V and 0 from J, leaving 13 bases between them. The CDR3 runs 16 residues. The germline V gene has CDR1 LNHNV and CDR2 YYDKDF (reference sequence). This CDR3 is CATSTRGHYSNQPQHF. CDR3 DNA: TGTGCCACCAGCACGAGAGGACATTATAGCAATCAGCCCCAGCATTTT.

V and J are TRBV18 and TRBJ2-5; TRBD1 matches 7 bases. CDR3 length: 14 amino acids. Germline CDR1 is KGHSH and CDR2 is LQKENI. With V trimmed by 0 bases and J by 5 bases, 3 bases remained unmatched. The DNA for the CDR3 is TGTGCCAGCTCACCACCCCAGGGGGAGGAGACCCAGTACTTC. It is translated as CASSPPQGEETQYF.

This chain connects TRBV5-1 to TRBJ2-7; maybe TRBD1 (5 bases). Germline values: CDR1 SGHRS, CDR2 YFSETQ. Trimming took 1 base from V and 13 from J, leaving 21 bases between them. This CDR3 region has 14 residues. This chain's CDR3 is CASSLLQGTGVVYF. CDR3 bases: TGCGCCAGCAGCTTGCTTCAGGGTACCGGCGTCGTATACTTC.

The J gene is TRBJ2-5, the V gene TRBV11-3; no firm D call. Trimming took off 2 bases at V and 5 bases at J, with 9 bases between the two ends. CDR1 is SGHNT and CDR2 is YENEEA in the germline V gene. The CDR3 runs to 13 residues. CDR3 DNA: TGTGCCAGCAGCTTAAATAGTTTGGAGACCCAGTACTTC. Translated, it gives CASSLNSLETQYF.

This sequence joins TRBV7-9 and TRBJ1-2, with D unclear. V lost 5 bases and J 8 bases, leaving 24 bases between the germline ends. The CDR3 totals 16 residues. Germline loops: CDR1 SEHNR, CDR2 FQNEAQ (reference sequence). The CDR3 region has the DNA TGTGCCAGCAGCCCTGCTACTTACAGAGCTCGAGGGGGCTACACCTTC. Protein sequence: CASSPATYRARGGYTF.

The CDR3 reads CASSLDRRGYNEQFF. The CDR3 region has the DNA TGCGCCAGCAGCCTTGACAGGCGAGGCTACAATGAGCAGTTCTTC. The genes are TRBV4-3 and TRBJ2-1; D perhaps matches TRBD1 (6 bases). Germline V lookup: CDR1 LGHNA, CDR2 YSLEER. With 4 bases removed from V and 3 bases from J, the gap between germline ends came to 13 bases. This CDR3 is built from 15 residues.

J is TRBJ2-6 and V is TRBV7-3, with D perhaps assigned TRBD1 or TRBD2 (5 bases each). Germline V gene sequence: CDR1 SGHTA, CDR2 FQGTGA. The CDR3 spans 15 residues. V was pared by 2 bases and J by 2 bases, with 7 bases between. The CDR3 region is CASSLGGAGANVLTF. CDR3 nucleotide sequence: TGTGCCAGCAGCTTAGGGGGAGCTGGGGCCAACGTCCTGACTTTC. The full variable domain, with the rest looked up from reference TRBV7-3 and TRBJ2-6, is GAGVSQTPSNKVTEKGKYVELRCDPISGHTALYWYRQSLGQGPEFLIYFQGTGAADDSGLPNDRFFAVRPEGSVSTLKIQRTERGDSAVYLCASSLGGAGANVLTFGAGSRLTVL.

The J gene is TRBJ1-2, the V gene TRBV4-1; D not resolved. The CDR3 has 13 residues. Germline loops: CDR1 MGHRA, CDR2 YSYEKL. V gave up 2 bases and J gave up 8 bases, with 12 bases separating them. CDR3 sequence: CASSQNSRSGYTF. In DNA form, the CDR3 reads TGCGCCAGCAGCCAAAACTCAAGGTCGGGCTACACCTTC.

The chain combines TRBV5-1 with TRBJ2-7; 11 bases map to TRBD1. Trimming took 5 bases from V and 2 from J; bases not matched to a gene: 12. This CDR3 has 17 amino acids. Germline V gives CDR1 SGHRS, CDR2 YFSETQ. CDR3 sequence (DNA): TGCGCCAGCAGTTTCACTTTCCCGGGACAGGGGGCCTACGAGCAGTACTTC. Its protein is CASSFTFPGQGAYEQYF.